The clone carrying this TCR beta chain was found a few times. Per germline, CDR1 DFQATT and CDR2 SNEGSKA (reference sequence). The CDR3 has 13 residues. The ends lost 3 bases at V and 7 bases at J; junction bases unmatched: 6. One entry per CDR3 protein, called by TCRdb with MiXCR from the RT-PCR reads. This table has about 680,000 distinct CDR3 sequences, over 12% appearing once. This TCR derives from a female donor in good health, serving as a healthy control. The sample consisted of memory CD4+ T cells from blood. The chain is built from TRBV20-1 and TRBJ1-5; 7 nucleotides match TRBD1. CDR3 loop: CSARPGTVQPQHF. The CDR3 DNA is TGCAGTGCTAGGCCAGGGACAGTCCAGCCCCAGCATTTT.